This TCR beta chain was identified during a study of T cell repertoires in cytomegalovirus infection. About the research overall: Both CMV infection and a matching HLA type were indicated by public TCR beta signatures. The study, taken as a whole, reports: Dominating the ex vivo response were TCR beta clonotypes that were CMV-specific and HLA-C-restricted. Identification of carriers of CMV plus the relevant HLA was achieved through cumulative public TCR beta family frequency.

TCRdb ran MiXCR on the reads and lists one entry per CDR3 protein. Of 650,000 to 900,000 distinct CDR3 sequences listed, 32% are singletons. This clonotype showed up many times. Antigen: not known. The V and J ends lost 3 bases and 6 bases respectively, with 9 bases between them. This CDR3 contains 12 residues. Sequencing was performed on cultured CD8+ T cells from PBMCs, taken from culture after CMV antigen stimulation. This chain joins TRBV12-3 or TRBV12-4 and TRBJ2-7; D is perhaps TRBD2 (5 bases). This TCR derives from a human donor in good health (CMV status not recorded). Some clones in this sample may be carry-over from other donors' samples. In DNA form, the CDR3 reads TGTGCCAGCAGTTTCGGACTGAGCGAGCAGTACGTC. This codes for CASSFGLSEQYV.